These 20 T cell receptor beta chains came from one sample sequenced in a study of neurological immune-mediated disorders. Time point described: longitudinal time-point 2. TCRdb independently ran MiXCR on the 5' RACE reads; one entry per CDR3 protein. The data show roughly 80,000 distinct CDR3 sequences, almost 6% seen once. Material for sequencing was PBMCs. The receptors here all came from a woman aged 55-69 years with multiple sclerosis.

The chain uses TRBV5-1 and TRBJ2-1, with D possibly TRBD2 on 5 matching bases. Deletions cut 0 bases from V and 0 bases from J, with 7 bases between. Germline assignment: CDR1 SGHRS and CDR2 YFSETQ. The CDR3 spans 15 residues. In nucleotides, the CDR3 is TGCGCCAGCAGCTTGGTCGGGGTCTCCTACAATGAGCAGTTCTTC. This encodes CASSLVGVSYNEQFF.

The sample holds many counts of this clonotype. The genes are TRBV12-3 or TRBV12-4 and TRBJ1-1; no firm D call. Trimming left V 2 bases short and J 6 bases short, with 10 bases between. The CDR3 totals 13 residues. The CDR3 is CASSLQGFAEAFF. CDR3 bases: TGTGCCAGCAGTTTACAAGGGTTCGCTGAAGCTTTCTTT.

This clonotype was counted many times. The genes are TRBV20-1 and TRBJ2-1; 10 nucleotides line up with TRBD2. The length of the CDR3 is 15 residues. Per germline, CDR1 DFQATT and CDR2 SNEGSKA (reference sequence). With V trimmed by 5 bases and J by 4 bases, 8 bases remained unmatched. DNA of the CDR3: TGCAGTGCTCCGAGGGAGCGGGGGGGATACAATGAGCAGTTCTTC. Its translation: CSAPRERGGYNEQFF.

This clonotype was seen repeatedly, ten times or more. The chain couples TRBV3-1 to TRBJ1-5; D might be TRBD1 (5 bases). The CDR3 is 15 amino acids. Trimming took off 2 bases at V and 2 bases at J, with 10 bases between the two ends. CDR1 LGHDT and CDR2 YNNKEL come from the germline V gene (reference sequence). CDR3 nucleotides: TGTGCCAGCAGCCAACTGGGGGAGGGCAATCAGCCCCAGCATTTT. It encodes CASSQLGEGNQPQHF.

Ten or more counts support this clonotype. The CDR3: CSASFSGANVLTF. The CDR3 DNA sequence: TGCAGTGCTTCCTTCTCTGGGGCCAACGTCCTGACTTTC. This rearrangement joins TRBV20-1 to TRBJ2-6, with D uncertain. Germline-derived CDR1 and CDR2 are DFQATT and SNEGSKA (reference sequence). This CDR3 comprises 13 residues. V lost 5 bases to trimming and J lost 0 bases, with 5 bases between them.

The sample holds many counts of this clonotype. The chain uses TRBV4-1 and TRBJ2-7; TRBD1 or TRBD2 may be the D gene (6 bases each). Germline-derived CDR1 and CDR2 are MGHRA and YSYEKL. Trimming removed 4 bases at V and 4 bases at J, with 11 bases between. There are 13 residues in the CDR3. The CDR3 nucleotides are TGCGCCAGCAGCCCTAGGGGGGTTTACGAGCAGTACTTC. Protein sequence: CASSPRGVYEQYF.

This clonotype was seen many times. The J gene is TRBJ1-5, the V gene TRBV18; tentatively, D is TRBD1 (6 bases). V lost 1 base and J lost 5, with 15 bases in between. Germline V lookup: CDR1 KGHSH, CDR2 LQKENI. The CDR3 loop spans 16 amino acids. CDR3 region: CASSPRGDIVYQPQHF. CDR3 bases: TGTGCCAGCTCACCACGGGGGGACATCGTTTATCAGCCCCAGCATTTT.

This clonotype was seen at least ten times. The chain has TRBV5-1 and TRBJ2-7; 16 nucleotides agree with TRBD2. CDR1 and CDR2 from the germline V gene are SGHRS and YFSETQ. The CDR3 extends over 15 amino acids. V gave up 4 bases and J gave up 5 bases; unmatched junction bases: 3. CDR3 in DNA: TGCGCCAGCAGCCCGGGACTAGCGGGGGGGGACGAGCAGTACTTC. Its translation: CASSPGLAGGDEQYF.

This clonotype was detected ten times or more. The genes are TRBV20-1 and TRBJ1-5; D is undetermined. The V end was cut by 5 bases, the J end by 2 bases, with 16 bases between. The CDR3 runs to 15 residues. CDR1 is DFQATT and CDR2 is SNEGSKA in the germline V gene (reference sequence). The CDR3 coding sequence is TGCAGTGCTGCGAACGACGCGAGGGGCAATCAGCCCCAGCATTTT. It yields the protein CSAANDARGNQPQHF.

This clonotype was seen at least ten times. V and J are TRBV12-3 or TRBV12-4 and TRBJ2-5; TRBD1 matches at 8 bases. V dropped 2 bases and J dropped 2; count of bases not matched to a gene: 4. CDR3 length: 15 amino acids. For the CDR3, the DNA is TGTGCCAGCAGTTTATTTGGACAGGGACAAGAGACCCAGTACTTC. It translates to CASSLFGQGQETQYF.

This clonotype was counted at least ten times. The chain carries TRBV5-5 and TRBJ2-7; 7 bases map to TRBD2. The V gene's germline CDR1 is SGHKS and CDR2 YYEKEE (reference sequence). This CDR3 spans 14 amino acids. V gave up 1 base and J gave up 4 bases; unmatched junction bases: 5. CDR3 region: CASSLMGGVYEQYF. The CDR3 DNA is TGTGCCAGCAGCTTGATGGGGGGGGTATACGAGCAGTACTTC.

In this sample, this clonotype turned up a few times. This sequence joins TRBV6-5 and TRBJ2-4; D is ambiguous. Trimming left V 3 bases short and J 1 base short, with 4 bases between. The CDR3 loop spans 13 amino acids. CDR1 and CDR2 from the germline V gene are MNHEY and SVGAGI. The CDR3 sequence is CASSYDAKNIQYF. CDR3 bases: TGTGCCAGCAGTTATGACGCCAAAAACATTCAGTACTTC.

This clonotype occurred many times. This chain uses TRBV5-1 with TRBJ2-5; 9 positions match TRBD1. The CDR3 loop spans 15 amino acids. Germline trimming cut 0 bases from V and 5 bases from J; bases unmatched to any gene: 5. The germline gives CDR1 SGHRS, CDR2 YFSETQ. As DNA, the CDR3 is TGCGCCAGCAGCTTGGACGGACAGGGGTTGGAGACCCAGTACTTC. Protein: CASSLDGQGLETQYF.

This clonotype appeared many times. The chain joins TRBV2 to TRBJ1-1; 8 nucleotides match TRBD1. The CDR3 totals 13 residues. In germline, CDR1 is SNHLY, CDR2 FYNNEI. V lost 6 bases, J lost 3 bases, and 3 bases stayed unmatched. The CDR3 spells CASSADRDTEAFF. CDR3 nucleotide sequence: TGTGCCAGCAGCGCGGACAGGGACACTGAAGCTTTCTTT.

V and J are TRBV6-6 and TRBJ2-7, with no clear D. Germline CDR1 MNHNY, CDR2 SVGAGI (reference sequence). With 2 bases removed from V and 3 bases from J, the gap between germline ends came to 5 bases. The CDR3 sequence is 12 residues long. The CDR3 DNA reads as TGTGCCAGCAGTTACCCAGACTACGAGCAGTACTTC. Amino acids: CASSYPDYEQYF.

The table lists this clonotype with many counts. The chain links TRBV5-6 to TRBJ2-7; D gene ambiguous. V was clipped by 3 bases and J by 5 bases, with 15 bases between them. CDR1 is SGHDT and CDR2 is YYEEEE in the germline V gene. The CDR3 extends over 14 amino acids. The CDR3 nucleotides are TGTGCCAGCAGCTCTGGACCGAAAGGCAACGAGCAGTACTTC. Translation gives CASSSGPKGNEQYF.

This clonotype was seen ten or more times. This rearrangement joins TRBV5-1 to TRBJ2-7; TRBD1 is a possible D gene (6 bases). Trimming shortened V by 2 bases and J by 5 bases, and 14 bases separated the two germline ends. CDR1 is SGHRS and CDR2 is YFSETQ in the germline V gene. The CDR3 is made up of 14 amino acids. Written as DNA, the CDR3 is TGCGCCAGCAGCTTCGGACAGATTATCAACGAGCAGTACTTC. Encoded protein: CASSFGQIINEQYF. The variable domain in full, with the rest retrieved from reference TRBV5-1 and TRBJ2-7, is KAGVTQTPRYLIKTRGQQVTLSCSPISGHRSVSWYQQTPGQGLQFLFEYFSETQRNKGNFPGRFSGRQFSNSRSEMNVSTLELGDSALYLCASSFGQIINEQYFGPGTRLTVT.

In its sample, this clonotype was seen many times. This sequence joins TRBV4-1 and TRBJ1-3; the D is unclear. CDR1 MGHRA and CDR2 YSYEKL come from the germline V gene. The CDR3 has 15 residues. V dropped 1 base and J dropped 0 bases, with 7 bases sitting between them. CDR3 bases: TGCGCCAGCAGCCAAGCGCCGACCTCTGGAAACACCATATATTTT. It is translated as CASSQAPTSGNTIYF.

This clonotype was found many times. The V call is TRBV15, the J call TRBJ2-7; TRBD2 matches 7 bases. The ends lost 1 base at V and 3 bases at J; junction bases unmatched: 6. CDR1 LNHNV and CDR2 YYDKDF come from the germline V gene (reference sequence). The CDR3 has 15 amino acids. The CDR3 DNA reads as TGTGCCACCAGCAGAGTGGCTAGCGGCTACTACGAGCAGTACTTC. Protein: CATSRVASGYYEQYF.

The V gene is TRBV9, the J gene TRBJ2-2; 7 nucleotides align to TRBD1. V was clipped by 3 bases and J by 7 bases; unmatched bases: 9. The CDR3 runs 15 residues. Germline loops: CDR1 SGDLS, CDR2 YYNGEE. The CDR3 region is CASSAGQRFGGELFF. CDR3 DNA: TGTGCCAGCAGCGCGGGACAGAGGTTTGGCGGGGAGCTGTTTTTT.